The rows below give T cell receptor beta chains drawn from one sample of a study of blood T cell repertoires in COVID-19. Some clones are missing from TCRdb's copy, which holds only in-frame ones; the method was immunoSEQ multiplex PCR. Here the sample spans approximately 150,000 clones, around 83% being singletons. The sample comprised peripheral blood. These receptors were obtained from a woman between 45 and 60 years old with COVID-19, enrolled during active disease. CDR3s include the opening cysteine and the closing phenylalanine or tryptophan. The D gene is left open where the match is weak. Where a row states a size, it is once, few, many or the class of an expanded clone; other rows omit it.

>-|TRBV19|TRBJ1-5|-
TGTGCCAGTAATGGAAGGGGGAAGAGTCAGCCCCAGCATTTT
CASNGRGKSQPQHF
>-|TRBV30|TRBJ1-1|-
TGTGCCTGGAGTGGTGAGGGCACTGAAGCTTTCTTT
CAWSGEGTEAFF
>-|TRBV5-1|TRBJ1-1|-
TGCGCCAGCAGCTTTAAAGGGGATGAGGACACTGAAGCTTTCTTT
CASSFKGDEDTEAFF
>-|TRBV30|TRBJ2-3|-
TGTGCCTGGGGAATGTCGGGCACAGATACGCAGTATTTT
CAWGMSGTDTQYF
>-|TRBV3-1/TRBV3-2|TRBJ2-7|-
TGTGCCAGCAGCCATAGCTCCCTTACCTACGAGCAGTACTTC
CASSHSSLTYEQYF
>-|TRBV6-5|TRBJ1-5|-
TGTGCCAGCAGCGACAGAGGAGGGACGTATCAGCCCCAGCATTTT
CASSDRGGTYQPQHF
>-|TRBV19|TRBJ1-5|TRBD1
TGTGCCAGTGGGGGGACAGGGTTCAATCAGCCCCAGCATTTT
CASGGTGFNQPQHF
>-|TRBV6-5|TRBJ1-2|TRBD1
TGTGCCAGCAGTTACCGACAGGGAGGCTATGGCTACACCTTC
CASSYRQGGYGYTF
>once|TRBV2|TRBJ2-3|TRBD2
TGTGCCAGCAGTGTTGGCGGGGGGAACACAGATACGCAGTATTTT
CASSVGGGNTDTQYF
>-|TRBV30|TRBJ1-2|TRBD1
TGTGCCGTTCACCGGGACAGGGTATCAAACTATGGCTACACCTTC
CAVHRDRVSNYGYTF
>-|TRBV28|TRBJ2-7|-
TGTGCCAGCGGGGGGACCGGGACGGGTAGGAACGAGCAGTACTTC
CASGGTGTGRNEQYF
>-|TRBV7-6|TRBJ1-5|-
TGTGCCAGCAGCTTAGGGGGAGGGGGAGGTGCAAGCAATCAGCCCCAGCATTTT
CASSLGGGGGASNQPQHF
>-|TRBV2|TRBJ1-1|TRBD1
TGTGCCAGCAGGGGAGGACAGGGAAGCACTGAAGCTTTCTTT
CASRGGQGSTEAFF
>-|TRBV6-6|TRBJ2-2|TRBD2
TGTGCCACCACGAGGCTAGCGGGGGGGCGGACCGGGGAGCTGTTTTTT
CATTRLAGGRTGELFF
>-|TRBV7-9|TRBJ1-4|-
TGTGCCTCCGCGGAGGAGCCTAATGAAAAACTGTTTTTT
CASAEEPNEKLFF
>-|TRBV6-4|TRBJ1-1|-
TGTGCCAGCAGTGCAGGTGGGGACTTGAACACTGAAGCTTTCTTT
CASSAGGDLNTEAFF
>-|TRBV3-1/TRBV3-2|TRBJ2-7|TRBD1
TGTGCCAGCAGCCAAGTAGGACAGGTAAACGAGCAGTACTTC
CASSQVGQVNEQYF
>-|TRBV19|TRBJ1-6|-
TGTGCCAGTAGTGGGACAACCGAGAGCTCCTATAATTCACCCCTCCACTTT
CASSGTTESSYNSPLHF
>-|TRBV5-1|TRBJ2-2|TRBD1
TGCGCCAGCAGCTTGGCGGACAGGAGTAACACCGGGGAGCTGTTTTTT
CASSLADRSNTGELFF
>-|TRBV7-2|TRBJ2-3|-
TGTGCCAGCAGCTTAGAGACGGGTACGCAGTATTTT
CASSLETGTQYF
>-|TRBV2|TRBJ2-7|TRBD1
TGTGCCAGCAGTTCGATGGGACAGGGGGGCTACGAGCAGTACTTC
CASSSMGQGGYEQYF
>-|TRBV27|TRBJ2-2|-
TGTGCCAGCAGTTTCTGGGGCACCAACACCGGGGAGCTGTTTTTT
CASSFWGTNTGELFF
>-|TRBV6-1|TRBJ2-1|TRBD2
TGTGCCAGCAGGGAAAGTAGCGGGGGGCTTAGCTCCTACAATGAGCAGTTCTTC
CASRESSGGLSSYNEQFF
>-|TRBV27|TRBJ2-1|TRBD2
TGTGCCAGCAGTTTGTTTGGGGGGGACAATGAGCAGTTCTTC
CASSLFGGDNEQFF